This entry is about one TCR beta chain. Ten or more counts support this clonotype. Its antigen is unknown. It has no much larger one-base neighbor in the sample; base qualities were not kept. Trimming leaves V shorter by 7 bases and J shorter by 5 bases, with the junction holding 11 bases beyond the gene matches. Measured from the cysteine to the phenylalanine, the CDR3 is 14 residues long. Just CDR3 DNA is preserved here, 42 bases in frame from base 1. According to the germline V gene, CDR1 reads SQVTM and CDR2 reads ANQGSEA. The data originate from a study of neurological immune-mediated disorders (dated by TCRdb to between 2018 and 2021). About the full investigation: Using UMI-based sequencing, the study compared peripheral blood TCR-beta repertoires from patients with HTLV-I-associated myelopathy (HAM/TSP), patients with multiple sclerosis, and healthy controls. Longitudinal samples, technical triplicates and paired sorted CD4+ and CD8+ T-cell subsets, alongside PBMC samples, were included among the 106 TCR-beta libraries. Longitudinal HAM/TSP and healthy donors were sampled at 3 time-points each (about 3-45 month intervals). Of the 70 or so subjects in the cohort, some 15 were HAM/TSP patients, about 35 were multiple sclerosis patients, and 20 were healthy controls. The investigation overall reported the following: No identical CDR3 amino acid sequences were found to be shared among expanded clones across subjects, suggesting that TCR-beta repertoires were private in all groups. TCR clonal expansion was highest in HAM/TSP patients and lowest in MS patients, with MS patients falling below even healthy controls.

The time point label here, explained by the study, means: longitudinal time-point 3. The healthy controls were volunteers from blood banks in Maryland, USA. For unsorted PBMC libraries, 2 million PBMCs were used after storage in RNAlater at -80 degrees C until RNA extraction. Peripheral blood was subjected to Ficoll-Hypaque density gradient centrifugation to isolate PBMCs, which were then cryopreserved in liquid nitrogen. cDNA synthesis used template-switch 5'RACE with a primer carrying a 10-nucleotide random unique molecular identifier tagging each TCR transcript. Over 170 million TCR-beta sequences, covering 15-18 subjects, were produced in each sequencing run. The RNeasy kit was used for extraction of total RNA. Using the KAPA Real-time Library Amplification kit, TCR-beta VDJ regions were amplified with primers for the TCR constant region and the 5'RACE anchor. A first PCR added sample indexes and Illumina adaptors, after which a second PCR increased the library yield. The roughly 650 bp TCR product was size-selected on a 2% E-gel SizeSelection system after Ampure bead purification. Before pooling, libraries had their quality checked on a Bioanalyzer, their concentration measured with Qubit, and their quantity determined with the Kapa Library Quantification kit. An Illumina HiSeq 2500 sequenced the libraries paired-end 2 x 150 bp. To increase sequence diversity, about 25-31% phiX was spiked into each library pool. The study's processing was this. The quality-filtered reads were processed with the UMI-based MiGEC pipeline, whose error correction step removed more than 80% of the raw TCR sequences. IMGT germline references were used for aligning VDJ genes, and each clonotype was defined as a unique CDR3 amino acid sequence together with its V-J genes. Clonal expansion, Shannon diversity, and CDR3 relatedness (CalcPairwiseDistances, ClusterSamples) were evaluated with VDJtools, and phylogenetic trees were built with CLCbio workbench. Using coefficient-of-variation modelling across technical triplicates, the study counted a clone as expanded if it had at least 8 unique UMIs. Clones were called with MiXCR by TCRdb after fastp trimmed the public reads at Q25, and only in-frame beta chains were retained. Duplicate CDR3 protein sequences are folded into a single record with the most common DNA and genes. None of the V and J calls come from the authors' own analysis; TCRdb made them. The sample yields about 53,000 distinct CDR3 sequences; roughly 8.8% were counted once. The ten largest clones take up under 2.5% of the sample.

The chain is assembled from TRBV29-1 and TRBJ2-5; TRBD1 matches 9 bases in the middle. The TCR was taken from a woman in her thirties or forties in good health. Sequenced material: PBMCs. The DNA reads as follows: TGCAGCGCCTCACAGGGGGCGAGGACGGAGACCCAGTACTTC. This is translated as CSASQGARTETQYF. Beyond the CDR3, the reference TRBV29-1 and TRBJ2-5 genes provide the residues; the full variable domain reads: SAVISQKPSRDICQRGTSLTIQCQVDSQVTMMFWYRQQPGQSLTLIATANQGSEATYESGFVIDKFPISRPNLTFSTLTVSNMSPEDSSIYLCSASQGARTETQYFGPGTRLLVL.